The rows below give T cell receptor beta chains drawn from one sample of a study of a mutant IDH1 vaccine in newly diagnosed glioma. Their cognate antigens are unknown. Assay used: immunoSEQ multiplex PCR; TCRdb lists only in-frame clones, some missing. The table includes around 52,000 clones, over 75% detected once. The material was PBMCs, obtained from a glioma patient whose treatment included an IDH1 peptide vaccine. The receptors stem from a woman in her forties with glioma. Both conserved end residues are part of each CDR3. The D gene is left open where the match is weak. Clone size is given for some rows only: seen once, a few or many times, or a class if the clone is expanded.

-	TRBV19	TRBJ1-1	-	TGTGCCAGTAGTATACCGGGGATGGGAGCTGAAGCTTTCTTT	CASSIPGMGAEAFF
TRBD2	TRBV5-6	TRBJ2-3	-	TGTGCCAGCAGACTTAGCGGGGGCGGTACGCAGTATTTT	CASRLSGGGTQYF
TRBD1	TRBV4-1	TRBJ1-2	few	TGCGCCAGCAGCGGGGGGACAGGGCTCGGCTACACCTTC	CASSGGTGLGYTF
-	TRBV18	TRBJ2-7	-	TGTGCCAGCTCACCAGGAGGACAGCACGAACAGTACTTC	CASSPGGQHEQYF
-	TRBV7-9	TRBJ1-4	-	TGTGCCAGCAGCTTAGACCTGGACCTCCTGCCGCGTAGTGAAAAACTGTTTTTT	CASSLDLDLLPRSEKLFF
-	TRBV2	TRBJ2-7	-	TGTGCCAGCAGTGAGGGGTTCGCCTACGAGCAGTACTTC	CASSEGFAYEQYF
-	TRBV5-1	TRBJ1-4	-	TGCGCCAGCAGCTTGGGGGTTACGGGGGAACTGTTTTTT	CASSLGVTGELFF
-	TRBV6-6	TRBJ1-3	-	TGTGCCAGCAGCATGACAGCTGGAAACACCATATATTTT	CASSMTAGNTIYF
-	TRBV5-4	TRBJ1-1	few	TGTGCCAGCAGAGAAGGACAGTTCAGGAACACTGAAGCTTTCTTT	CASREGQFRNTEAFF
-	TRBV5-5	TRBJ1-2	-	TGTGCCAGCAGCCCTGGGACGGCTTTAGGGGGTGGCTACACCTTC	CASSPGTALGGGYTF
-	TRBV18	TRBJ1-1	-	TGTGCCAGCTCCCCGGCTCGAGTCGAGAACACTGAAGCTTTCTTT	CASSPARVENTEAFF
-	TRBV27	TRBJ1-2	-	TGTGCCAGCAGTTTATCGCCGGCGAAGCGAGGCTACACCTTC	CASSLSPAKRGYTF
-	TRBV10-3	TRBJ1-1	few	TGTGCCATCAGTGTGGAGGAGGGACCGAACACTGAAGCTTTCTTT	CAISVEEGPNTEAFF
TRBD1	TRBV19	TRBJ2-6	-	TGTGCCAGTATCCCCGGGACAGGTCCTGGGGCCAACGTCCTGACTTTC	CASIPGTGPGANVLTF
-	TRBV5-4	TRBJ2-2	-	TGTGCCAGCAGCTTGAACGCCGGGGAGCTGTTTTTT	CASSLNAGELFF
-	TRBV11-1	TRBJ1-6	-	TGTGCCAGCAGCTTAGCGCGCGGAGGGGGCTATAATTCACCCCTCCACTTT	CASSLARGGGYNSPLHF
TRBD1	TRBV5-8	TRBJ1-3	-	TGTGCCAGCAGCTACTTACAGGGGCCGGGAAACACCATATATTTT	CASSYLQGPGNTIYF
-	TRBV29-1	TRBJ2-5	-	TGCAGCGTTGAAGATGGTGGGGGACTGACCCAGTACTTC	CSVEDGGGLTQYF
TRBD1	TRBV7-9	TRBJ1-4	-	TGTGCCAGCAGACCAAACGGACAGGGACACGAAAAACTGTTTTTT	CASRPNGQGHEKLFF
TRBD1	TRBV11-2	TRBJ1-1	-	TGTGCCAGCAGCTTAGGCGGACAGGGGACTGAAGCTTTCTTT	CASSLGGQGTEAFF
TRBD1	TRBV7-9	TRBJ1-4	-	TGTGCCAGCAGCTCAACAGGGGAGGGAGAAAAACTGTTTTTT	CASSSTGEGEKLFF
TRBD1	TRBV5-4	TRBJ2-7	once	TGTGCCAGCAGCTTGGATCCCGGGACAGGGGGCGTCGAGCAGTACTTC	CASSLDPGTGGVEQYF
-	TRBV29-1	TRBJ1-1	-	TGCAGCGTTGGGGCCAGGGGTCCCACTGAAGCTTTCTTT	CSVGARGPTEAFF
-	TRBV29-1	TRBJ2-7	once	TGCAGCGTTGATTTCGGTTCGTCCTACGAGCAGTACTTC	CSVDFGSSYEQYF
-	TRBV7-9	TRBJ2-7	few	TGTGCCAGCAGCCCGACAGGTCTAGCGATTTCCGAGCAGTACTTC	CASSPTGLAISEQYF
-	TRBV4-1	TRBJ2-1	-	TGCGCCAGCAGCCAAGAGACCTCCAGACATAATGAGCAGTTCTTC	CASSQETSRHNEQFF
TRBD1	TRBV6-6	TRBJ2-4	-	TGTGCCAGCAGTGGTGACAGGGGGCGCGACATTCAGTACTTC	CASSGDRGRDIQYF
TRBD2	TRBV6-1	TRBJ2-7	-	TGTGCCAGCAAGGCGGCGGGGGGATACGAGCAGTACTTC	CASKAAGGYEQYF
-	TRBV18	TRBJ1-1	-	TGTGCCAGCTCACCAGGCAGAGGTGGGACTGAAGCTTTCTTT	CASSPGRGGTEAFF
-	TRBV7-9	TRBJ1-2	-	TGTGCCAGCAGCCGGACATTTAACTATGGCTACACCTTC	CASSRTFNYGYTF
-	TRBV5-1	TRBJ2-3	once	TGCGCCAGCAGCTTACAGGGTCAGAGGGCAGATACGCAGTATTTT	CASSLQGQRADTQYF
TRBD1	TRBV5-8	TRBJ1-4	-	TGTGCCAGCAGCTTGGTATGGGCGCAGGGGGAAGATGAAAAACTGTTTTTT	CASSLVWAQGEDEKLFF
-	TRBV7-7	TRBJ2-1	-	TGTGCTAGCAGCCCCGGGACACTTACCTACAATGAGCAGTTCTTC	CASSPGTLTYNEQFF
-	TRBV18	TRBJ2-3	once	TGTGCCAGCTCACCACCGGACGACGATACGCAGTATTTT	CASSPPDDDTQYF
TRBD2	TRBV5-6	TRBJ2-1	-	TGTGCCAGCAGCTTGATGTTGGGCGGGGGGACCTACAATGAGCAGTTCTTC	CASSLMLGGGTYNEQFF
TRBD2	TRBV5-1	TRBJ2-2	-	TGCGCCAGCAGCTTGGGGGGGGGAGACGCCGGGGAGCTGTTTTTT	CASSLGGGDAGELFF
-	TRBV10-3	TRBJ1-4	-	TGTGCCATCAGAGAAGACGGTACAACTAATGAAAAACTGTTTTTT	CAIREDGTTNEKLFF
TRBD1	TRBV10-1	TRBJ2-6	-	TGCGCCAGCAGTCCGGGACAGGGGATGTCTGGGGCCAACGTCCTGACTTTC	CASSPGQGMSGANVLTF
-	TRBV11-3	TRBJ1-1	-	TGTGCCAGCAGCTTAGGGGGTAACACTGAAGCTTTCTTT	CASSLGGNTEAFF
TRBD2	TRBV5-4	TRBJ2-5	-	TGTGCCAGCAGCTTCGGGGTGGCGGGGGGGATCCCTCGGACCCAGTACTTC	CASSFGVAGGIPRTQYF
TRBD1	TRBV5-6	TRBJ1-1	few	TGTGCCAGCAGGCATGGGACAGGGGGGACTGAAGCTTTCTTT	CASRHGTGGTEAFF
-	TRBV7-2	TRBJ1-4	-	TGTGCCAGCAGCCCGTCAACTAATGAAAAACTGTTTTTT	CASSPSTNEKLFF
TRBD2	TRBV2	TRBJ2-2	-	TGTGCCAGCAGTGAACTAGCGGGCACCGGGGAGCTGTTTTTT	CASSELAGTGELFF
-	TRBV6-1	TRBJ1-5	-	TGTGCCAGCAAGATGAGTAATAGCAATCAGCCCCAGCATTTT	CASKMSNSNQPQHF
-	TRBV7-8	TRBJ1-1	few	TGTGCCAGCAGCTCCAAGTCGAGGAAGGAGACTGAAGCTTTCTTT	CASSSKSRKETEAFF
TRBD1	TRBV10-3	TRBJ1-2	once	TGTGCCATCAGGCCCAACAGGGGAGACTATGGCTACACCTTC	CAIRPNRGDYGYTF
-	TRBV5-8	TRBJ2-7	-	TGTGCCAGCAGCCTCCCGGGCGAGCAGTACTTC	CASSLPGEQYF
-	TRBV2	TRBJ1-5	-	TGTGCCAGCAGGAACAATCAGCCCCAGCATTTT	CASRNNQPQHF
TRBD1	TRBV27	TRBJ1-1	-	TGTGCCAGCAGTGACAGGGCAGGTGAAGCTTTCTTT	CASSDRAGEAFF
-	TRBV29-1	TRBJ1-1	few	TGCAGCGTTGAGGGCAGTGTGGGTACTGAAGCTTTCTTT	CSVEGSVGTEAFF
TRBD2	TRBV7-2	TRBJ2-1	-	TGTGCCAGCAGCCCTCGGGGCGGGGGGGACAATGAGCAGTTCTTC	CASSPRGGGDNEQFF
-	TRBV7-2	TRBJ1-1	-	TGTGCCAGCAGCTTAGCAGGCAGCATGAACACTGAAGCTTTCTTT	CASSLAGSMNTEAFF
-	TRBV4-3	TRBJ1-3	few	TGCGCCAGCAGCCGACTGGCCGGGGTACTCGGAAACACCATATATTTT	CASSRLAGVLGNTIYF
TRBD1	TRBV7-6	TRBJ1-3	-	TGTGCCAGCAGCGGTAAAACCCCGGGACAGGGGCCCTGGAGCCATGGAAACACCATATATTTT	CASSGKTPGQGPWSHGNTIYF
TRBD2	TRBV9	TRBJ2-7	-	TGTGCCAGCAGCGTTAACACCGGGGGGGGCGCTTACGAGCAGTACTTC	CASSVNTGGGAYEQYF
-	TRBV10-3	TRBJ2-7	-	TGTGCCATCAGTGACGGGACCGAACACAGTTTCTACGAGCAGTACTTC	CAISDGTEHSFYEQYF
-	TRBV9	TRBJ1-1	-	TGTGCCAGCAGCCCGCTACTAGGGTCTGGCACTGAAGCTTTCTTT	CASSPLLGSGTEAFF
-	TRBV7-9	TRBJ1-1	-	TGTGCCAGCAGCTCCCGACAGTCCACCCGGGGCACTGAAGCTTTCTTT	CASSSRQSTRGTEAFF